The 6 T cell receptor beta chains presented below share a single source sample, sequenced in a study of T cell responses to AZD1222 COVID-19 vaccine. The table came from immunoSEQ multiplex PCR; TCRdb's copy has only in-frame clones and leaves some out. The sample has around 130,000 clones, roughly 94% seen once. The source material was peripheral blood, sampled on day 0 of AZD1222 vaccination. The source is an adult in good health.

V and J are TRBV5-1 and TRBJ1-1, with a possible D match to TRBD1 (5 bases). The CDR3 runs 13 residues. Trimming took off 4 bases at V and 3 bases at J, with 10 bases between the two ends. Looked up from germline, CDR1 is SGHRS and CDR2 is YFSETQ. As DNA, the CDR3 is TGCGCCAGCAGCCCCCCGGGGGACACTGAAGCTTTCTTT. It encodes CASSPPGDTEAFF.

This chain links TRBV5-4 with TRBJ1-6; 7 bases are a match to TRBD1. Germline V gene sequence: CDR1 SGHNT, CDR2 YYREEE (reference sequence). Trimming cost V 3 bases and J 7 bases; bases outside gene matches: 13. The CDR3 loop spans 17 amino acids. The CDR3 coding sequence is TGTGCCAGCAGCTCCTCCTTTTCGACAGGGACAAATTCACCCCTCCACTTT. It codes for CASSSSFSTGTNSPLHF.

This chain uses TRBV19 with TRBJ1-2; no clear D gene. Trimming cost V 7 bases and J 8 bases, with 11 bases left between them. The CDR3 length is 11 residues. Germline CDR1 is LNHDA and CDR2 is SQIVND (reference sequence). Here the CDR3 reads CASKYPGGYTF. The CDR3 DNA sequence: TGTGCCAGTAAATATCCCGGCGGCTACACCTTC.

Here the CDR3 DNA reads TGTGCCATCAAGGAGGGATTTAATTCACCCCTCCACTTT. This sequence encodes CAIKEGFNSPLHF. J is TRBJ1-6 and V is TRBV10-3; D remains unclear. The CDR3 extends over 13 amino acids. V was shortened by 7 bases and J by 6 bases, with 10 bases between the two germline ends. CDR1 is ENHRY, CDR2 SYGVKD, per germline.

The chain joins TRBV19 to TRBJ1-5, with D uncertain. Trimming cost V 5 bases and J 8 bases, with 13 bases left between them. The CDR3 covers 13 residues. From germline, CDR1 is LNHDA and CDR2 SQIVND (reference sequence). In DNA form, the CDR3 reads TGTGCCAGTAGTGTCGGTCCAAGGGAGCCCCAGCATTTT. Encoded protein: CASSVGPREPQHF.

CDR3 DNA: TGTGCCAGCAGACCGACAGGGCACTCAAATTCACCCCTCCACTTT. Protein product: CASRPTGHSNSPLHF. V is TRBV28 and J is TRBJ1-6, with 7 bases identical to TRBD1. CDR1 and CDR2 from the germline V gene are MDHEN and SYDVKM. This CDR3 contains 15 residues. V trimming: 6 bases; J trimming: 7 bases; junction bases outside the gene matches: 9.